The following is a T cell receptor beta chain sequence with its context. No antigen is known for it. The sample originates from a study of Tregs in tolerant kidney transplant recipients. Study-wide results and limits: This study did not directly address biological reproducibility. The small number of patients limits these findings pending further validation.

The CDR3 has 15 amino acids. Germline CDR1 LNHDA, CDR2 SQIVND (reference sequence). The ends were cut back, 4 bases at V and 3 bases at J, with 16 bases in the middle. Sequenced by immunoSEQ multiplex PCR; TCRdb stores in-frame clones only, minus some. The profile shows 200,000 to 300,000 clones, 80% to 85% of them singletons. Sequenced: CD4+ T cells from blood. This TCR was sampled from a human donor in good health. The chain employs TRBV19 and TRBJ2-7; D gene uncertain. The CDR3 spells CASSREVTRFYEQYF. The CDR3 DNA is TGTGCCAGTAGTAGAGAGGTCACGAGGTTCTACGAGCAGTACTTC.